The entry that follows covers one T cell receptor (beta chain) sequence. It lacks a known antigen. No base quality information exists; no much larger clone differs at one position. Sequences MNHNS (CDR1) and SASEGT (CDR2) are obtained from the germline V gene. The CDR3 has 16 amino acids, counting the end cysteine and phenylalanine. Only CDR3 DNA remains: 48 bases, in frame from the first base. The trim is 2 bases for V and 0 bases for J, with a gap of 11 bases between the germline ends. The data stem from a study of neoadjuvant nivolumab and ipilimumab in lung cancer (dated by TCRdb to 2020 to 2022). At the level of the whole study: Intravenous nivolumab was dosed at 3 mg/kg on days 1, 15 and 29, and in the combination arm ipilimumab 1 mg/kg was added on day 1 only. Of the 40 to 50 patients with operable NSCLC treated in the trial, some 23 were randomized to nivolumab monotherapy and roughly 21 to nivolumab plus ipilimumab. For each study arm, the primary endpoint of the trial was the rate of major pathologic response (MPR) in the intention-to-treat population. The study compared TCR repertoires in pretherapy (baseline) peripheral blood with TCR repertoires in tumors resected at surgery after neoadjuvant immune checkpoint blockade. Matched pretherapy and resected tumor pairs were analyzed for seven patients: four treated with nivolumab and three with nivolumab plus ipilimumab. Broader findings and caveats from the paper: No significant correlation was found between TCR clonality and pathologic tumor regression, and only one major-pathologic-response sample was available for the clonality analysis. From pretherapy to surgery, tumor T-cell richness and clonality increased in three of three dual-therapy tumors but in only two of four nivolumab-treated tumors. TCR richness in pretherapy blood showed a positive correlation with richness in tumors resected after neoadjuvant therapy (Spearman R ~ 0.87). A small number of samples underwent TCR sequencing. TCR richness and clonality were greater in resected tumors than in tumor-adjacent uninvolved lung, and increases were seen in more dual-therapy-treated tumors.

Libraries were constructed by the immunoSEQ multiplex PCR assay. In the authors' own workflow: Repertoires were summarized by richness and clonality, and significantly expanded and contracted clones were identified between pre- and post-therapy samples. As stored in TCRdb, this immuneACCESS dataset retains in-frame rearrangements with V and J assigned. A fraction of the clones does not appear; measured against another copy, unresolved V genes explain less than half of the discrepancy, and the remainder lacks a known reason. Clone size and the V and J calls come from that table; the DNA yielded D and trimming. Recorded for this sample are 2,500 to 3,000 clones; around 83% of them occurred a single time. The ten most abundant clones make up roughly 2.4% of the sample. The time point tag for this specimen amounts to: pretherapy, before neoadjuvant immune checkpoint inhibitors. The samples were taken from NEOSTAR, a phase 2 randomized trial in operable NSCLC that tested neoadjuvant nivolumab or nivolumab plus ipilimumab, followed by surgery.

The receptor chain draws on TRBV6-1 and TRBJ1-5; no confident D gene assignment can be made. This receptor was obtained from an adult with non-small cell lung cancer. The sample consisted of tumor tissue, taken before neoadjuvant nivolumab, alone or with ipilimumab. In nucleotides, the sequence is TGTGCCAGCAGTGAATTGGCGGGGTATAGCAATCAGCCCCAGCATTTT. Its protein reads: CASSELAGYSNQPQHF.